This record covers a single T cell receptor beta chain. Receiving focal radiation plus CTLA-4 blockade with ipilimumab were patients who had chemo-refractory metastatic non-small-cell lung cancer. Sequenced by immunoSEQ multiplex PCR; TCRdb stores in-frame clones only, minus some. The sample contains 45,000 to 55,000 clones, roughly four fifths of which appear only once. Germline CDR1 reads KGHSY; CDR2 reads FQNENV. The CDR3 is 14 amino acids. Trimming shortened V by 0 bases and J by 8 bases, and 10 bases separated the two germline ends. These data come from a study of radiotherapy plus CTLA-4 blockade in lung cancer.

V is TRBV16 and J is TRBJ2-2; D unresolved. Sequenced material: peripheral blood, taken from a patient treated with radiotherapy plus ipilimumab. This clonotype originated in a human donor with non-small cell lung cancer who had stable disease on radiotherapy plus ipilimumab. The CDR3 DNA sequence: TGTGCCAGCAGCCAATCCGACATCTCTGGGGAGCTGTTTTTT. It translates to CASSQSDISGELFF.